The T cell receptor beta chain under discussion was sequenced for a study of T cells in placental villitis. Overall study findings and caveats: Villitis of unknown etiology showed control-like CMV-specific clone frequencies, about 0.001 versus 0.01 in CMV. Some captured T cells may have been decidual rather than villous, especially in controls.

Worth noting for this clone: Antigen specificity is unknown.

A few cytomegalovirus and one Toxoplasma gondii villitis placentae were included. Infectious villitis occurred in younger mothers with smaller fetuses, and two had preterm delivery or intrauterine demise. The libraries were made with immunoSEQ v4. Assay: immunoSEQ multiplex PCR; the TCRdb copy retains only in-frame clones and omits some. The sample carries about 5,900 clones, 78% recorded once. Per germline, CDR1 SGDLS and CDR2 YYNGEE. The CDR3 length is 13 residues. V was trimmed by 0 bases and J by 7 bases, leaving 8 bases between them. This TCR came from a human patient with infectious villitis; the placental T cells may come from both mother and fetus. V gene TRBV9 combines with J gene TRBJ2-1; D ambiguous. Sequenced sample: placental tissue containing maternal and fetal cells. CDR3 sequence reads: CASSVGDRNEQFF. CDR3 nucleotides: TGTGCCAGCAGCGTAGGGGATCGAAATGAGCAGTTCTTC.